A single sample is the source of the 17 T cell receptor beta chains below, sequenced in a study of cytomegalovirus exposure and HLA in healthy donors. Primers included in the PCR were 60 Vbeta and 13 Jbeta primers. The assay was immunoSEQ multiplex PCR, and TCRdb's table has in-frame clones only and misses some. This sample carries some 180,000 clones, 76% of them seen once, and the ten largest clones take around 1.6%. Sequencing used PBMCs. The receptors derive from a man aged 18-30 years in good health and CMV-seronegative.

The chain carries TRBV6-5 and TRBJ1-4, with 8 bases matching TRBD1. V trimming: 6 bases; J trimming: 7 bases; junction bases outside the gene matches: 7. Germline loops: CDR1 MNHEY, CDR2 SVGAGI. The CDR3 runs 14 residues. CDR3 sequence (DNA): TGTGCCAGCAGCCGCGGACAGGGAGGTGAAAAACTGTTTTTT. Its protein product is CASSRGQGGEKLFF.

CDR3: CASSLGDSGSGNTIYF. The CDR3 bases are TGCGCCAGCAGCTTGGGAGACAGCGGGTCTGGAAACACCATATATTTT. The chain combines TRBV5-1 with TRBJ1-3; TRBD1 is a possible D gene (5 bases). The CDR3 consists of 16 residues. Trimming removed 0 bases from V and 1 base from J, with 11 bases in between. The V gene's germline CDR1 is SGHRS and CDR2 YFSETQ.

This clone was seen a single time. The rearrangement uses TRBV28 and TRBJ2-1; D may be TRBD1 (6 bases). This CDR3 is built from 15 residues. From germline, CDR1 is MDHEN and CDR2 SYDVKM. Trimming cost V 5 bases and J 8 bases, with 19 bases left between them. The CDR3 region has the DNA TGTGCCAGCAGTCCGCGGGTCAGGGGAGTCGATGAGCAGTTCTTC. It yields the protein CASSPRVRGVDEQFF.

The rearrangement joins TRBV28 to TRBJ2-1, with D possibly TRBD2 on 6 matching bases. Trimming took off 7 bases at V and 7 bases at J, with 20 bases between the two ends. This CDR3 region has 15 residues. From germline, CDR1 is MDHEN and CDR2 SYDVKM. CDR3 DNA sequence: TGTGCCAGCACCCTTGGGACTTACATCCGGAATGAGCAGTTCTTC. Amino acids: CASTLGTYIRNEQFF.

V gene TRBV5-1 combines with J gene TRBJ1-3, with 10 bases identical to TRBD1. The CDR3 is made up of 17 amino acids. V shed 1 base, J shed 3 bases, and the junction held 7 bases outside the gene matches. Looked up from germline, CDR1 is SGHRS and CDR2 is YFSETQ. The CDR3 reads CASSLLDRGLGGNTIYF. CDR3 nucleotide sequence: TGCGCCAGCAGCTTGTTGGACAGGGGGTTAGGTGGAAACACCATATATTTT.

V gene TRBV5-1 combines with J gene TRBJ2-3; possible D gene TRBD1, 5 bases. Deletions cut 0 bases from V and 8 bases from J, with 7 bases between. From germline, CDR1 is SGHRS and CDR2 YFSETQ. This CDR3 is 12 amino acids long. The CDR3, as DNA: TGCGCCAGCAGCTTGGGGGGCCCTACGCAGTATTTT. It translates to CASSLGGPTQYF.

This clone has a handful of counts. The chain recombines TRBV5-6 with TRBJ2-5; 11 bases match TRBD2. The CDR3 length is 15 residues. Trimming at V came to 4 bases and at J to 2 bases, leaving 4 bases not matched to a gene. Looked up from germline, CDR1 is SGHDT and CDR2 is YYEEEE. CDR3 nucleotides: TGTGCCAGCAGCAAGATAGCGGGGGGGCAAGAGACCCAGTACTTC. It is translated as CASSKIAGGQETQYF.

This chain uses TRBV10-3 with TRBJ1-1; the D is unclear. The germline V and J ends were trimmed by 6 bases and 1 base, with 12 bases remaining between them. CDR1 is ENHRY and CDR2 is SYGVKD in the germline V gene. The CDR3 consists of 14 residues. The CDR3 sequence is CAISVDQANTEAFF. Here the CDR3 DNA reads TGTGCCATCAGCGTGGATCAGGCGAACACTGAAGCTTTCTTT.

This sequence joins TRBV5-1 and TRBJ2-3; 7 nucleotides line up with TRBD1. CDR1 SGHRS and CDR2 YFSETQ come from the germline V gene. CDR3 length equals 13 residues. Losses at the gene ends were 4 bases for V and 6 bases for J; bases not matched to a gene: 5. CDR3 sequence: CASSRQGADTQYF. CDR3 nucleotides: TGCGCCAGCAGCAGACAGGGTGCGGATACGCAGTATTTT.

In this sample, this clone turned up a few times. CDR3: CAWSSGVRGETQYF. The DNA for the CDR3 is TGTGCCTGGAGTTCCGGCGTTCGGGGGGAGACCCAGTACTTC. The rearrangement uses TRBV30 and TRBJ2-5, with D possibly TRBD2 on 6 matching bases. Per germline, CDR1 GTSNPN and CDR2 SVGIG (reference sequence). Trimming took off 2 bases at V and 5 bases at J, with 15 bases between the two ends. CDR3 length equals 14 residues.

This clone appeared a single time. The V and J genes are TRBV6-5 and TRBJ2-1, with 7 bases aligning to TRBD2. CDR1 is MNHEY and CDR2 is SVGAGI in the germline V gene. Trimming removed 2 bases from V and 4 bases from J; junction bases left unmatched: 5. The CDR3 runs 15 residues. CDR3 sequence: CASSYSLAAYNEQFF. CDR3 in DNA: TGTGCCAGCAGTTACAGTCTAGCGGCGTACAATGAGCAGTTCTTC.

This chain uses TRBV28 with TRBJ1-5, with D possibly TRBD1 on 6 matching bases. V was clipped by 9 bases and J by 5 bases, with 11 bases between them. Germline lookup yields CDR1 MDHEN and CDR2 SYDVKM. The CDR3 covers 12 residues. The CDR3 region is CASPQGDQPQHF. The DNA of the CDR3 is TGTGCCAGTCCACAGGGAGATCAGCCCCAGCATTTT.

The chain has TRBV5-4 and TRBJ2-4; D is undetermined. Germline CDR1 reads SGHNT; CDR2 reads YYREEE (reference sequence). Trimming stripped 4 bases from V and 3 bases from J, with 5 bases between. This CDR3 region has 12 residues. CDR3 region: CASSANKNIQYF. CDR3 sequence (DNA): TGTGCCAGCAGCGCTAACAAAAACATTCAGTACTTC.

The J gene is TRBJ2-7, the V gene TRBV9, with TRBD2 as a possible D gene (6 bases). The CDR3 sequence is 14 residues long. Trimming shortened V by 2 bases and J by 6 bases, and 15 bases separated the two germline ends. The germline gives CDR1 SGDLS, CDR2 YYNGEE. The CDR3 loop reads CASSVGGDPLEQYF. The CDR3, as DNA: TGTGCCAGCAGCGTTGGAGGGGATCCCCTCGAGCAGTACTTC.

The CDR3 loop is CASSLAGADEQFF. The CDR3 coding sequence is TGTGCCAGCAGCTTAGCGGGGGCGGATGAGCAGTTCTTC. V usage is TRBV7-9 and J usage is TRBJ2-1, with D perhaps TRBD1 (6 bases). The CDR3 loop spans 13 amino acids. Trimming shortened V by 0 bases and J by 8 bases, and 8 bases separated the two germline ends. Germline V lookup: CDR1 SEHNR, CDR2 FQNEAQ (reference sequence).

In its sample, this clone was seen a few times. The chain has TRBV4-1 and TRBJ2-7, with 12 bases aligning to TRBD2. The J segment lost 3 bases and the V segment lost 4 bases, leaving 7 bases of the junction unmatched. This CDR3 comprises 16 residues. Looked up from germline, CDR1 is MGHRA and CDR2 is YSYEKL. The CDR3 loop reads CASSRTRTSGNYEQYF. The CDR3 region has the DNA TGCGCCAGCAGCCGGACTCGGACTAGCGGGAACTACGAGCAGTACTTC.

This clone was seen more than once but under ten times. The chain links TRBV9 to TRBJ2-1; D is perhaps TRBD1 (6 bases). Germline-derived CDR1 and CDR2 are SGDLS and YYNGEE. Trimming removed 3 bases at V and 2 bases at J, with 12 bases between. There are 15 residues in the CDR3. CDR3 amino acids: CASSATGLTYNEQFF. CDR3 coding DNA: TGTGCCAGCAGCGCCACAGGGTTAACCTACAATGAGCAGTTCTTC.